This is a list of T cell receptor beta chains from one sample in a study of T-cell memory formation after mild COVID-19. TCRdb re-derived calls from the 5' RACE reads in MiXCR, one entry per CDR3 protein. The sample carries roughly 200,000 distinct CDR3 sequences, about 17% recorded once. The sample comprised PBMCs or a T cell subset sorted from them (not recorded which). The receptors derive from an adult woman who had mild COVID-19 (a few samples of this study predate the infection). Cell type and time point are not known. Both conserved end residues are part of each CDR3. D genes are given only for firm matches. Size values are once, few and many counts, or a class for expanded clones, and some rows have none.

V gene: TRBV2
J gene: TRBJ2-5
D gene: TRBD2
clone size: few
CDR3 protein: CASRTAGQETQYF
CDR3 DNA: TGTGCCAGCAGGACAGCGGGACAAGAGACCCAGTACTTC

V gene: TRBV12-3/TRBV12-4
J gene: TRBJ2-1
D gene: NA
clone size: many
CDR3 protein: CASSSRVGEQFF
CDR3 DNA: TGTGCCAGCAGTTCCCGGGTAGGAGAGCAGTTCTTC

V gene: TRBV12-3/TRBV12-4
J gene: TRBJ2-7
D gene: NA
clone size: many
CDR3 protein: CARRDTPYEQYF
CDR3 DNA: TGTGCCAGGCGGGACACCCCATACGAGCAGTACTTC

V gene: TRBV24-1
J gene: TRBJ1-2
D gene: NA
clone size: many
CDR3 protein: CATSGPDGYTF
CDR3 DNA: TGTGCCACCAGTGGTCCTGATGGCTACACCTTC

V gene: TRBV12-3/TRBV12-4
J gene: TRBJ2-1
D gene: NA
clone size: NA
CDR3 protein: CASRPSVGEQFF
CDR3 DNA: TGTGCCAGCAGACCTAGCGTAGGCGAGCAGTTCTTC

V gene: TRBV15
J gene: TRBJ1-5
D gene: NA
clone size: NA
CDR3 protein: CATSPWGPYQPQHF
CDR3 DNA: TGTGCCACCAGCCCATGGGGGCCCTATCAGCCCCAGCATTTT

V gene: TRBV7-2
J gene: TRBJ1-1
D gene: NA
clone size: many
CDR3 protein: CASSFGENTEAFF
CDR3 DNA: TGTGCCAGCAGCTTCGGTGAGAACACTGAAGCTTTCTTT

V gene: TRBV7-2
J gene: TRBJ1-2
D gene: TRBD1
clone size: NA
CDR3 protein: CASSSGGQGRSNGYTF
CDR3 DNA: TGTGCCAGCAGCTCAGGAGGACAGGGACGATCAAATGGCTACACCTTC

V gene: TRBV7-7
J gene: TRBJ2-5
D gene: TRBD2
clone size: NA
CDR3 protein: CASSLGLAGIETQYF
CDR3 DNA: TGTGCCAGCAGCCTCGGACTAGCGGGGATAGAGACCCAGTACTTC

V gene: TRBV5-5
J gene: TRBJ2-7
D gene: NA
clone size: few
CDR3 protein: CASSLGSSLYEQYF
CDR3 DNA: TGTGCCAGCAGCTTAGGCTCTTCCTTGTACGAGCAGTACTTC

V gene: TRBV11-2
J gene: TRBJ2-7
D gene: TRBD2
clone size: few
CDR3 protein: CATSQSSGTIEQYF
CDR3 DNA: TGTGCCACCTCTCAGTCTAGCGGGACAATCGAGCAGTACTTC

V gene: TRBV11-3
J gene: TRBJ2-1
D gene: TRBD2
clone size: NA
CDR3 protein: CASSLDISGSYNEQFF
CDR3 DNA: TGTGCCAGCAGCTTAGATATAAGCGGGAGTTACAATGAGCAGTTCTTC

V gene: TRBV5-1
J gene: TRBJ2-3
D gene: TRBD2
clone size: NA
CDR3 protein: CASSFSGGAVRDTQYF
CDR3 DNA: TGCGCCAGCAGCTTTAGCGGGGGGGCGGTTCGTGATACGCAGTATTTT

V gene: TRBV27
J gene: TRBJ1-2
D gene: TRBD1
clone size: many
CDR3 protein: CASSPATGSPLYGYTF
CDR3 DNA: TGTGCCAGCAGTCCCGCGACAGGGAGCCCACTCTATGGCTACACCTTC

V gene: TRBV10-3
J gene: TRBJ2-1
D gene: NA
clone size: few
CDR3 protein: CAISRASPTYNEQFF
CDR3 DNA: TGTGCCATCAGCAGGGCTAGCCCTACCTACAATGAGCAGTTCTTC

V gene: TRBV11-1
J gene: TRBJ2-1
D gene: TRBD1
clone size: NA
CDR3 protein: CASSSGGSVNEQFF
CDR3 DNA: TGTGCCAGCAGCTCAGGGGGTTCTGTTAATGAGCAGTTCTTC

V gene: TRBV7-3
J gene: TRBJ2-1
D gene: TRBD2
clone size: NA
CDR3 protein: CASSPPSGGPNEQFF
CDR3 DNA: TGTGCCAGCAGCCCCCCTAGCGGGGGGCCGAATGAGCAGTTCTTC

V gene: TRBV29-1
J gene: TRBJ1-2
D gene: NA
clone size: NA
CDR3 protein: CSASLRTRNYGYTF
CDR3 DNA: TGCAGCGCTAGCTTACGGACCCGGAACTATGGCTACACCTTC

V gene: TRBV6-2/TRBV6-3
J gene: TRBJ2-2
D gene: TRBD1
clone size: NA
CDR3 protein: CASRQGVSTGELFF
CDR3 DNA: TGTGCCAGCAGACAGGGGGTGAGCACCGGGGAGCTGTTTTTT

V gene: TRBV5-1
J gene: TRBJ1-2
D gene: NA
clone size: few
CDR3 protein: CASSSLQTEANYGYTF
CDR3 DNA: TGCGCCAGCAGCTCATTACAAACTGAAGCTAACTATGGCTACACCTTC

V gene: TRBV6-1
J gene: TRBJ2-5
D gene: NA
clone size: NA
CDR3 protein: CASTPPRGAGTQYF
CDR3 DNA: TGTGCCAGCACTCCTCCCAGGGGCGCGGGCACCCAGTACTTC

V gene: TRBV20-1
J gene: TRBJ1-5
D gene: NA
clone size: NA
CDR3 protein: CSAVPIRDSNQPQHF
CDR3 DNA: TGCAGTGCAGTCCCCATTCGGGACAGCAATCAGCCCCAGCATTTT

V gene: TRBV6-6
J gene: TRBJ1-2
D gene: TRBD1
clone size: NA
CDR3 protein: CATRTTGQGGYGYTF
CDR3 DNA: TGTGCCACACGTACCACAGGACAGGGGGGCTATGGCTACACCTTC

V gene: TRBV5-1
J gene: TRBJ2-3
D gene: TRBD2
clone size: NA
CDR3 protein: CASSTGLAGLDTQYF
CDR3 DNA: TGCGCCAGCAGCACGGGACTAGCGGGATTAGATACGCAGTATTTT

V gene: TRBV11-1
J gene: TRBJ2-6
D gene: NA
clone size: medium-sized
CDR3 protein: CASSLGLSGANVLTF
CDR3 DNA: TGTGCCAGCAGCTTAGGACTCTCTGGGGCCAACGTCCTGACTTTC

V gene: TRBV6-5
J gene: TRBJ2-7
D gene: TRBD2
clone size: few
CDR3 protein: CASGSSGGAVKQYF
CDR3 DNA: TGTGCCAGCGGGTCTAGCGGGGGGGCCGTAAAGCAGTACTTC

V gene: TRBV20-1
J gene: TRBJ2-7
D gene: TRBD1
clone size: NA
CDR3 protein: CSARDLGTGRPEQYF
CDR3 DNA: TGCAGTGCTAGAGATCTCGGGACAGGGAGGCCCGAGCAGTACTTC

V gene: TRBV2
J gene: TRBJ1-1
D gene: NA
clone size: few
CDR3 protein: CASKVEGGTEAFF
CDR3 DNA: TGTGCCAGCAAGGTCGAGGGCGGCACTGAAGCTTTCTTT

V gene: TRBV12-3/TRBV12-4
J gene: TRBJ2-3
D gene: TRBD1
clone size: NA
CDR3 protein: CASSLQGGTDTQYF
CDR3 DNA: TGTGCCAGCAGCTTACAGGGGGGCACAGATACGCAGTATTTT